The 27 T cell receptor beta chains listed next were all sequenced from one sample in a study of early T cells in non-severe SARS-CoV-2 infection. TCRdb reanalysed the 5' RACE reads using MiXCR and keeps one entry per CDR3 protein. The data show tens of thousands of distinct CDR3 sequences, around 7% seen once. Sequenced input: whole blood. These TCRs come from an adult who was a healthcare worker with PCR-confirmed SARS-CoV-2 infection or an uninfected control (not recorded which).

This clonotype has a handful of counts. The CDR3 loop reads CASSFRGESTEAFF. DNA of the CDR3: TGCGCCAGCAGCTTCCGGGGAGAGAGCACTGAAGCTTTCTTT. The V and J genes are TRBV5-1 and TRBJ1-1; D is uncertain. The germline V gene has CDR1 SGHRS and CDR2 YFSETQ. The ends were cut back, 2 bases at V and 4 bases at J, with 12 bases in the middle. This CDR3 spans 14 amino acids. The entire variable domain, with the rest obtained from reference TRBV5-1 and TRBJ1-1, is as follows: KAGVTQTPRYLIKTRGQQVTLSCSPISGHRSVSWYQQTPGQGLQFLFEYFSETQRNKGNFPGRFSGRQFSNSRSEMNVSTLELGDSALYLCASSFRGESTEAFFGQGTRLTVV.

This clonotype has more than one count but fewer than ten. The chain is built from TRBV19 and TRBJ1-2; perhaps TRBD1 as D (6 bases). The CDR3 is 15 amino acids. V dropped 7 bases and J dropped 4 bases, with 19 bases sitting between them. The V gene's germline CDR1 is LNHDA and CDR2 SQIVND (reference sequence). The CDR3 region has the DNA TGTGCCAGTACGGAGGTGGGACAATATCTCTATGGCTACACCTTC. It yields the protein CASTEVGQYLYGYTF.

The genes are TRBV7-2 and TRBJ2-3; D is possibly TRBD2 (5 bases). This CDR3 has 14 residues. Between the trimmed V and J ends, which lost 5 bases and 1 base, there was a span of 10 bases. Germline loops: CDR1 SGHTA, CDR2 FQGNSA. CDR3 DNA: TGTGCCAGCAGCCTCAACGGGGGCACAGATACGCAGTATTTT. The encoded protein is CASSLNGGTDTQYF.

The rearrangement links TRBV6-5 to TRBJ2-5; no reliable D call. The germline V gene has CDR1 MNHEY and CDR2 SVGAGI. There are 16 residues in the CDR3. Trimming took 0 bases from V and 1 from J, leaving 12 bases between them. CDR3 sequence reads: CASSYSKGKAQETQYF. CDR3 bases: TGTGCCAGCAGTTACTCGAAGGGTAAAGCCCAAGAGACCCAGTACTTC.

This clonotype came up a few times. The rearrangement links TRBV21-1 to TRBJ2-7. TRBV21-1 constitutes a pseudogene. The CDR3 extends over 18 amino acids. CDR3 bases: TGTGCCAGCAGCAAAATTGGACGGGGAATGCTGAGCTCCTACGAGCAGTACTTC. As protein: CASSKIGRGMLSSYEQYF.

The genes are TRBV10-3 and TRBJ1-4; possible D gene TRBD1, 5 bases. Germline V CDR1 and CDR2: ENHRY, SYGVKD. Trimming left V 6 bases short and J 9 bases short, with 14 bases between. The CDR3 is 13 amino acids. CDR3 sequence (DNA): TGTGCCATCAGGGCGGAGGGACGGCAAAAACTGTTTTTT. It encodes CAIRAEGRQKLFF.

This clonotype was counted between two and nine times. The CDR3 loop is CAIRGQGVYNGYTF. Here the CDR3 DNA reads TGTGCCATCAGGGGACAGGGGGTATATAATGGCTACACCTTC. The rearrangement links TRBV10-3 to TRBJ1-2; 11 bases match TRBD1. The CDR3 contains 14 residues. The trim removed 6 bases at V and 6 bases at J, leaving 6 bases unmatched. Germline CDR1 reads ENHRY; CDR2 reads SYGVKD.

This clonotype occurred a few times. The chain recombines TRBV3-1 with TRBJ1-4; D call uncertain. The length of the CDR3 is 15 residues. Germline CDR1 LGHDT, CDR2 YNNKEL (reference sequence). Trimming cost V 4 bases and J 5 bases, with 14 bases left between them. CDR3 loop: CASSPATRINEKLFF. The CDR3 DNA follows: TGTGCCAGCAGCCCTGCGACACGGATAAATGAAAAACTGTTTTTT.

The V call is TRBV20-1, the J call TRBJ1-5, with 7 bases lining up with TRBD1. CDR1 is DFQATT, CDR2 SNEGSKA, per germline (reference sequence). With 1 base clipped from V and 2 bases from J, the junction kept 5 bases outside the gene matches. The CDR3 is 15 amino acids. CDR3: CSARGNTGGNQPQHF. The CDR3 coding sequence is TGCAGTGCTAGAGGCAATACAGGGGGCAATCAGCCCCAGCATTTT.

This clonotype was counted a few times. The chain links TRBV27 to TRBJ2-7; no clear D gene. Deletions cut 6 bases from V and 5 bases from J, with 14 bases between. The CDR3 runs 13 residues. Germline CDR1 reads MNHEY; CDR2 reads SMNVEV (reference sequence). For the CDR3, the DNA is TGTGCCAGCAGCGAGACCCTTAAGCACGAGCAGTACTTC. This encodes CASSETLKHEQYF.

This clonotype appeared many times. The V call is TRBV11-2, the J call TRBJ2-7, with TRBD2 as a possible D gene (5 bases). V dropped 1 base and J dropped 7 bases, with 11 bases sitting between them. Germline values: CDR1 SGHAT, CDR2 FQNNGV. The CDR3 spans 13 residues. The CDR3 DNA is TGTGCCAGCAGCTTAGGCCTACGCGGGGAGCAGTACTTC. Translating it yields CASSLGLRGEQYF.

This sequence joins TRBV9 and TRBJ2-3; TRBD2 agrees at 10 bases. The CDR3 sequence is 18 residues long. Germline V gene lookup returns CDR1 SGDLS and CDR2 YYNGEE. J was trimmed by 2 bases and V by 4 bases; bases with no gene match: 13. The DNA for the CDR3 is TGTGCCAGCAGCCCAGCAGGGCCTAGCGGGGGTTTCACAGATACGCAGTATTTT. Protein sequence: CASSPAGPSGGFTDTQYF.

Many counts were recorded for this clonotype. The rearrangement uses TRBV4-3 and TRBJ1-2; 7 nucleotides match TRBD1. The CDR3 loop spans 12 amino acids. The V gene end was trimmed by 5 bases and the J gene end by 10 bases; junction bases not matched to a gene: 7. CDR1 is LGHNA, CDR2 YSLEER, per germline. In nucleotides, the CDR3 is TGCGCCAGCAGCGAGGGACAGTTGGACTACACCTTC. It translates to CASSEGQLDYTF.

This clonotype was counted between two and nine times. This sequence joins TRBV18 and TRBJ2-6; TRBD2 might be the D (6 bases). V was trimmed by 6 bases and J by 0 bases, leaving 6 bases between them. The CDR3 spans 14 residues. Germline CDR1 KGHSH, CDR2 LQKENI. The CDR3 is CASSRDSGANVLTF. CDR3 DNA: TGTGCCAGCTCGCGGGACTCTGGGGCCAACGTCCTGACTTTC.

This clonotype was counted many times. The rearrangement joins TRBV4-2 to TRBJ1-2, with 7 bases that match TRBD1. Germline loops: CDR1 LGHNA, CDR2 YNFKEQ. There are 14 residues in the CDR3. V lost 5 bases, J lost 2 bases, and 5 bases stayed unmatched. In DNA form, the CDR3 reads TGTGCCAGCAGCGTTGCAGGGGGGAACTATGGCTACACCTTC. It is translated as CASSVAGGNYGYTF.

This clonotype appeared many times. This chain connects TRBV3-1 to TRBJ1-2, with D possibly matching TRBD1 (5 bases). This CDR3 comprises 15 residues. V gave up 2 bases and J gave up 0 bases, with 10 bases separating them. Per germline, CDR1 LGHDT and CDR2 YNNKEL (reference sequence). CDR3: CASSQWGGPNYGYTF. The CDR3 nucleotides are TGTGCCAGCAGCCAATGGGGGGGTCCTAACTATGGCTACACCTTC.

This clonotype was found many times. The genes are TRBV10-1 and TRBJ2-7, with D maybe TRBD1 (6 bases). In germline, CDR1 is WNHNN, CDR2 SYGVQD (reference sequence). This CDR3 has 14 residues. The V and J ends lost 0 bases and 2 bases respectively, with 8 bases between them. In nucleotides, the CDR3 is TGCGCCAGCAGTGAGTCGAGGGGGACCTACGAGCAGTACTTC. Amino acids: CASSESRGTYEQYF.

A few counts support this clonotype. The chain joins TRBV25-1 to TRBJ1-1; D not certain. Trimming removed 2 bases from V and 5 bases from J, with 15 bases in between. This CDR3 comprises 15 residues. The germline V gene has CDR1 MGHDK and CDR2 SYGVNS. The CDR3 coding sequence is TGTGCCAGCAGTGAACGACATGGAGCGGCGACTGAAGCTTTCTTT. Its protein is CASSERHGAATEAFF.

The chain is built from TRBV12-3 or TRBV12-4 and TRBJ1-1; D may be TRBD1 (5 bases). CDR3 length equals 13 residues. V was trimmed by 5 bases and J by 4 bases, leaving 11 bases between them. The chain's CDR3 is CASSPSTATEAFF. The CDR3, as DNA: TGTGCCAGCAGTCCTTCGACAGCCACTGAAGCTTTCTTT.

This clonotype has just a few counts. The chain uses TRBV11-2 and TRBJ1-3; D might be TRBD1 (6 bases). The CDR3 is made up of 14 amino acids. Trimming took off 5 bases at V and 1 base at J, with 9 bases between the two ends. Germline lookup yields CDR1 SGHAT and CDR2 FQNNGV. CDR3 sequence (DNA): TGTGCCAGCAGCGGGACAAGATCTGGAAACACCATATATTTT. Translation gives CASSGTRSGNTIYF.

This clonotype was seen at least ten times. The chain employs TRBV12-3 or TRBV12-4 and TRBJ2-1, with TRBD2 matching 8 bases. Losses at the gene ends were 3 bases for V and 2 bases for J; bases not matched to a gene: 0. CDR3 length equals 14 residues. CDR3 amino acids: CASSLGLAYNEQFF. As DNA, the CDR3 is TGTGCCAGCAGTTTGGGACTAGCCTACAATGAGCAGTTCTTC.

The sample holds many counts of this clonotype. The chain has TRBV6-2 or TRBV6-3 and TRBJ2-7; D might be TRBD2 (6 bases). Germline V gives CDR1 MNHEY, CDR2 SVGEGT. Trimming cost V 2 bases and J 3 bases, with 20 bases left between them. The CDR3 extends over 17 amino acids. The CDR3 here is CASSYRILRRGDYEQYF. The CDR3 nucleotides are TGTGCCAGCAGTTACCGTATATTGCGGCGGGGAGACTACGAGCAGTACTTC.

This clonotype was seen a handful of times. The chain has TRBV20-1 and TRBJ2-5, with 10 bases matching TRBD1. CDR3 length: 14 residues. V gave up 4 bases and J gave up 0 bases; unmatched junction bases: 2. Germline assignment: CDR1 DFQATT and CDR2 SNEGSKA (reference sequence). The CDR3 spells CSATGQGHQETQYF. CDR3 sequence (DNA): TGCAGTGCTACGGGACAGGGGCACCAAGAGACCCAGTACTTC.

This clonotype was counted between two and nine times. The rearrangement links TRBV7-8 to TRBJ2-2; no reliable D call. The CDR3 is 14 residues long. V dropped 5 bases and J dropped 2 bases, with 9 bases sitting between them. The germline V gene encodes CDR1 SGHVS and CDR2 FQNEAQ. The DNA for the CDR3 is TGTGCCAGCAGCCCGGACGGAAACACCGGGGAGCTGTTTTTT. Amino acid sequence: CASSPDGNTGELFF. Combining the CDR3 with reference TRBV7-8 and TRBJ2-2 gives the whole variable domain GAGVSQSPRYKVAKRGQDVALRCDPISGHVSLFWYQQALGQGPEFLTYFQNEAQLDKSGLPSDRFFAERPEGSVSTLKIQRTQQEDSAVYLCASSPDGNTGELFFGEGSRLTVL.

The chain carries TRBV5-1 and TRBJ2-4; 7 bases agree with TRBD1. Losses at the gene ends were 2 bases for V and 4 bases for J; bases not matched to a gene: 3. Looked up from germline, CDR1 is SGHRS and CDR2 is YFSETQ. CDR3 length equals 14 residues. The CDR3 sequence: CASSLGGQKNIQYF. The CDR3 DNA reads as TGCGCCAGCAGCTTAGGGGGACAGAAAAACATTCAGTACTTC.

In this sample, this clonotype turned up many times. This sequence joins TRBV12-5 and TRBJ1-1, with unresolved D. The CDR3 runs 14 residues. Germline V gene data show CDR1 as LGHNT and CDR2 as FRNRAP. V dropped 6 bases and J dropped 4 bases, with 15 bases sitting between them. The CDR3 DNA follows: TGTGCTAGTGGCCCCGACCTATCGAGCACTGAAGCTTTCTTT. Amino acid sequence: CASGPDLSSTEAFF.

This clonotype appeared many times. V and J are TRBV7-9 and TRBJ2-5, with TRBD2 matching 7 bases. The CDR3 sequence is 16 residues long. V was clipped by 3 bases and J by 3 bases; unmatched bases: 10. CDR1 and CDR2 from the germline V gene are SEHNR and FQNEAQ (reference sequence). This CDR3 reads CASSLILAQGKETQYF. The CDR3 nucleotides are TGTGCCAGCAGCTTGATACTAGCGCAAGGCAAAGAGACCCAGTACTTC.